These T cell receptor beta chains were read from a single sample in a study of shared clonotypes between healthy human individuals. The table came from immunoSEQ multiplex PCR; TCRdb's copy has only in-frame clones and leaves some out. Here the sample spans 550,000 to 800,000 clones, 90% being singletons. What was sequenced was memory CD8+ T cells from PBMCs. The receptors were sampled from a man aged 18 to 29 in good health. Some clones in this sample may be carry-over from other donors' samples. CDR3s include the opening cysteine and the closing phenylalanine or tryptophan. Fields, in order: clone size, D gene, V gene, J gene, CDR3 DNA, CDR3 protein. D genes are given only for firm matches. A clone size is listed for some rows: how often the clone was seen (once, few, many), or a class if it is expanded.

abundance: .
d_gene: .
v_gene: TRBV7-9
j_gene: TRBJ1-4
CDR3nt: TGTGCCAGCAGCTCAACCTCGACCCAGTTCGCCAGGGTTCGAGAAAAACTGTTTTTT
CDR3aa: CASSSTSTQFARVREKLFF

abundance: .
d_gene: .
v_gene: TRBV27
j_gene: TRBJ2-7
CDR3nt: TGTGCCAGCAGCGAAACAGGGATCTCCTACGAGCAGTACTTC
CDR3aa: CASSETGISYEQYF

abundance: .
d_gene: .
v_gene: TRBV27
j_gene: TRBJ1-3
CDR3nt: TGTGCCAGCAGTTTGACGTCAGGGGCTGGAAACACCATATATTTT
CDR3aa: CASSLTSGAGNTIYF

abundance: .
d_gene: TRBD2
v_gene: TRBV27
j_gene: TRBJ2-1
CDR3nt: TGTGCCAGCAGTTTCCAAGTAGCGGGAGACAATGAGCAGTTCTTC
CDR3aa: CASSFQVAGDNEQFF

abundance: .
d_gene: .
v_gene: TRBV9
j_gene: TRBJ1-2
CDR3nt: TGTGCCAGCAGCGTAGACTCAGGACGGGGCTACACCTTC
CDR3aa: CASSVDSGRGYTF

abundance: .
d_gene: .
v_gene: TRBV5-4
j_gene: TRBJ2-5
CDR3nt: TGTGCCAGCAGCTTGGGACCAGACGGGACCCAGTACTTC
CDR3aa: CASSLGPDGTQYF

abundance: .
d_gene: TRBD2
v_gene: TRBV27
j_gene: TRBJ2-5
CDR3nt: TGTGCCAGCAGTTTACTAGCGGGGAAGAAAGAGACCCAGTACTTC
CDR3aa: CASSLLAGKKETQYF

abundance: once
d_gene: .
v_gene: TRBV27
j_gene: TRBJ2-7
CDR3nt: TGTGCCAGCAGTTTAAGGCTGGGCTACGAGCAGTACTTC
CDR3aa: CASSLRLGYEQYF

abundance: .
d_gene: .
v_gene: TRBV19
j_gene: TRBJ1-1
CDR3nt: TGTGCCAGTAGAGACCGGACAGCGGACACTGAAGCTTTCTTT
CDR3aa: CASRDRTADTEAFF

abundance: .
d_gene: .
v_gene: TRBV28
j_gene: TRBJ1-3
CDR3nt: TGTGCCAGCAGTTCTTCAGGATCCCTCCTCGCCATATATTTT
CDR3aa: CASSSSGSLLAIYF

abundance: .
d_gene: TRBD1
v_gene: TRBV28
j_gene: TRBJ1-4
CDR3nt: TGTGCCAGCAGTCCGCGGACAGGAGGGAATGAAAAACTGTTTTTT
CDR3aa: CASSPRTGGNEKLFF

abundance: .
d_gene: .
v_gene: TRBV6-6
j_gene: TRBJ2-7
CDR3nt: TGTGCCAGCGAGTCGGACTCCTCCTACGAGCAGTACTTC
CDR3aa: CASESDSSYEQYF

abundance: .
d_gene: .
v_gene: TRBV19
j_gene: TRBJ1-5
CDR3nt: TGTGCCAGTAGTATGGGGGGCTTTGGATATCAGCCCCAGCATTTT
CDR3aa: CASSMGGFGYQPQHF

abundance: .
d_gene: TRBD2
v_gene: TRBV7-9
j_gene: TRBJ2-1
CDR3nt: TGTGCCAGCAGTCCCCAGGGTCGGGAGGGACCTATCTACAATGAGCAGTTCTTC
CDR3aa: CASSPQGREGPIYNEQFF

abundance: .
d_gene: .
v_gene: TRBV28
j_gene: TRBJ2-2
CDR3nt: TGTGCCAGCACACAAACGGCAGGGGTCGGCACCGGGGAGCTGTTTTTT
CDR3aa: CASTQTAGVGTGELFF

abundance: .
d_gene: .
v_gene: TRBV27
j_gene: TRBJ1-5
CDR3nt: TGTGCCAGCAGTTTATATAGGGCGGAGCAGCCCCAGCATTTT
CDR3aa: CASSLYRAEQPQHF

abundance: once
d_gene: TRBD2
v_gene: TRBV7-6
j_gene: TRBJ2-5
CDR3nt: TGTGCCAGCAGCTTAGGCCTCCGGCTAGCGGGAGAAGAGACCCAGTACTTC
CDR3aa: CASSLGLRLAGEETQYF

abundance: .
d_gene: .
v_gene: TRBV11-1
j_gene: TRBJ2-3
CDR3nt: TGTGCCAGCAGCCGGGGTAGGGTCTACGAGGCGCAGTATTTT
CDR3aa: CASSRGRVYEAQYF

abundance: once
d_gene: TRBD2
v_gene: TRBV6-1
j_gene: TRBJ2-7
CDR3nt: TGTGCCAGCAGTGAAGTGTTAGCGGGAGGTGTCTTCTACGAGCAGTACTTC
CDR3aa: CASSEVLAGGVFYEQYF

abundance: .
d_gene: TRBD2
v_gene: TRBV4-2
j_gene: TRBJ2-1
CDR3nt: TGTGCCAGCAGCCAGGGACTAGCTCCTTACAATGAGCAGTTCTTC
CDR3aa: CASSQGLAPYNEQFF

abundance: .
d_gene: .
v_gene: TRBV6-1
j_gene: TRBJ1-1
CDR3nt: TGTGCCAGCAGTGTTTTCGGGACTGAAGCTTTCTTT
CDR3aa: CASSVFGTEAFF

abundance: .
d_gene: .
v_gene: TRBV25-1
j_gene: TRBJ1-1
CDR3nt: TGTGCCAGCAGTGAAGTTGGTACCACTGAAGCTTTCTTT
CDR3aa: CASSEVGTTEAFF

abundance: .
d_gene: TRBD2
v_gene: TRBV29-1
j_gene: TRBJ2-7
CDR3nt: TGCAGCGTTGAAGATGACAGCGGGAGGTACTACGAGCAGTACTTC
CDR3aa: CSVEDDSGRYYEQYF

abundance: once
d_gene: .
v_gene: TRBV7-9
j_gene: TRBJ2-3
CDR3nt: TGTGCCAGCAGCTTAGTTCTCGACTTACGCACAGATACGCAGTATTTT
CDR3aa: CASSLVLDLRTDTQYF

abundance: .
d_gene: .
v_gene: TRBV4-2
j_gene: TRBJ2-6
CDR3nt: TGTGCCAGCAGCCCCTCACAGGACTGGGGGGGGGCCAACGTCCTGACTTTC
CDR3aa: CASSPSQDWGGANVLTF

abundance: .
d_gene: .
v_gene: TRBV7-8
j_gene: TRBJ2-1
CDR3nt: TGTGCCAGCAGCTTAGCGCAGGGGGGGCGGGTTGTCGGACCCGATGAGCAGTTCTTC
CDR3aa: CASSLAQGGRVVGPDEQFF

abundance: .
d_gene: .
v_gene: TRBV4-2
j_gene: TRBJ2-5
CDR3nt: TGTGCCAGCAGCCCCCAAGATACTAGAAGTGCGACCCAGTACTTC
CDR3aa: CASSPQDTRSATQYF

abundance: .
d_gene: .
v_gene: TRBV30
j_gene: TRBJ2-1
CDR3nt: TGTGCCTGGAGTGTAATGTCGGCTAGCGATTACTACAATGAGCAGTTCTTC
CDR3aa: CAWSVMSASDYYNEQFF

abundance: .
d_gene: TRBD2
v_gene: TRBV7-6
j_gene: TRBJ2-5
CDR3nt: TGTGCCAGCAGCAAGACCGGGACTAGCGTCCAAGAGACCCAGTACTTC
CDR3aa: CASSKTGTSVQETQYF

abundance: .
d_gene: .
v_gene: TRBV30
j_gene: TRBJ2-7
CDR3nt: TGTGCCTGGATGACAGCCTCCTACGAGCAGTACTTC
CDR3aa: CAWMTASYEQYF

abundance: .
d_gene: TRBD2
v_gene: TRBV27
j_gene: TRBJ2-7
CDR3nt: TGTGCCAGCAGACCGGGACTAGCGACGTCCTATTCCGAGCAGTACTTC
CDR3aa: CASRPGLATSYSEQYF

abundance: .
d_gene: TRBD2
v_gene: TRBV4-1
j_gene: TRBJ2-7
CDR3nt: TGCGCCAGCAGCCCGACTAGCGGGGCATACGAGCAGTACTTC
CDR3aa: CASSPTSGAYEQYF

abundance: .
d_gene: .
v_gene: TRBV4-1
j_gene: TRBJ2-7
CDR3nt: TGCGCCAGCAGCCAAGTTCATCTGGGCTCCTACGAGCAGTACTTC
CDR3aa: CASSQVHLGSYEQYF

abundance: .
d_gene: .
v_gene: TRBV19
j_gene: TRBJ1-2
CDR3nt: TGTGCCAGTAGTATAGGGCAGATCTATGGCTACACCTTC
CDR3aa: CASSIGQIYGYTF

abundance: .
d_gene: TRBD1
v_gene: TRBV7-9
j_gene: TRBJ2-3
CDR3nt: TGTGCCAGCAGCTTATTGGGTGGGACAGGGGAAAATGGAGATACGCAGTATTTT
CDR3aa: CASSLLGGTGENGDTQYF

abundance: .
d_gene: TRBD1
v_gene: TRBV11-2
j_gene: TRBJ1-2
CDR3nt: TGTGCCAGCAGCCCAACAGGGGGCCAGAGCTATGGCTACACCTTC
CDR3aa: CASSPTGGQSYGYTF

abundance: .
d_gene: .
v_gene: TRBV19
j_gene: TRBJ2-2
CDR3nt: TGTGCCAGTAGTATTGGCTCACGGAACACCGGGGAGCTGTTTTTT
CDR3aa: CASSIGSRNTGELFF

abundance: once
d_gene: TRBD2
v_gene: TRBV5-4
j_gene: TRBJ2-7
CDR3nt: TGTGCCAGCAGCCTACGACTAGCGGGAGATTACGAGCAGTACTTC
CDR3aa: CASSLRLAGDYEQYF

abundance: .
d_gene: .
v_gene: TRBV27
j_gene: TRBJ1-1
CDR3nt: TGTGCCAGCAGTTTAAGTCGGGGGGGCGTCACTGAAGCTTTCTTT
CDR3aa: CASSLSRGGVTEAFF

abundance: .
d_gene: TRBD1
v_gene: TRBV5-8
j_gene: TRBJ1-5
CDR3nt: TGTGCCAGCAGCTTGTCCGGGTCAGGGGGTCAGCCCCAGCATTTT
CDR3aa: CASSLSGSGGQPQHF

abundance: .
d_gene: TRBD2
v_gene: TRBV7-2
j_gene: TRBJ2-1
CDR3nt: TGTGCCAGCAGCGTCAGCGGGAGGGAACAGTTCTTC
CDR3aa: CASSVSGREQFF

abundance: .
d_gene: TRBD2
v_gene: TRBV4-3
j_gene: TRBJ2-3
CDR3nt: TGCGCCAGCAGCCAAGATCGCCTGGAACTAGCGGGGGGCGCAGATACGCAGTATTTT
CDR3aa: CASSQDRLELAGGADTQYF

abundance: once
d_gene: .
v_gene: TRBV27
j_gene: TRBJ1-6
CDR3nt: TGTGCCAGCAGTTTAGAACAGGGCGGATTCTCACCCCTCCACTTT
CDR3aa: CASSLEQGGFSPLHF

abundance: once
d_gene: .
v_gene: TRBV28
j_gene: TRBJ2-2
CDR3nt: TGTGCCAGCAGTTTATCTTCGGGGACCGGGGAGCTGTTTTTT
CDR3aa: CASSLSSGTGELFF

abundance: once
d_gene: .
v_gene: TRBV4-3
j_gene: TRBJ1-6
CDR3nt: TGCGCCAGCAGCCTTTGGCGGGGCGGTTCACCCCTCCACTTT
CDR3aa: CASSLWRGGSPLHF

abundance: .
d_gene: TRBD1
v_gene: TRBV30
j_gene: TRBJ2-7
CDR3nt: TGTGCCTGGAGCGCCGGGACAGGCGCCTACGAGCAGTACTTC
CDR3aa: CAWSAGTGAYEQYF

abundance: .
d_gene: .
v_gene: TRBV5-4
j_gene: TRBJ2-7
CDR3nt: TGTGCCAGCAGCTTGTTCGGGAGCCTAAACGAGCAGTACTTC
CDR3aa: CASSLFGSLNEQYF

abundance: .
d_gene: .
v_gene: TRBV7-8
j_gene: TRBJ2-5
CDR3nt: TGTGCCAGCAGCTACCCCCCTGGGGGAGTAGAGACCCAGTACTTC
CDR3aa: CASSYPPGGVETQYF

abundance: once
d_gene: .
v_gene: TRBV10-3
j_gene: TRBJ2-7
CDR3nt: TGTGCCACTCTCGGAGAGGGGGGGACCTACGAGCAGTACTTC
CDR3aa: CATLGEGGTYEQYF

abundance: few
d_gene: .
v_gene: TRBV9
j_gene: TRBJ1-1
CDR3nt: TGTGCCAGCAGCGTAGGGGGTTATACTGAAGCTTTCTTT
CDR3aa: CASSVGGYTEAFF

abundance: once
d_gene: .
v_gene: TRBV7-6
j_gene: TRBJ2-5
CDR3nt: TGTGCCAGCAGCTTATGGTTCAGGGGCCAAGAGACCCAGTACTTC
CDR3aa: CASSLWFRGQETQYF

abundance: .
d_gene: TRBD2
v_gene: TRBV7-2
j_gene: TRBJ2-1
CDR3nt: TGTGCCAGCAGAGGACTAGCGGGAGTTACGGCCAATGAGCAGTTCTTC
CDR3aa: CASRGLAGVTANEQFF

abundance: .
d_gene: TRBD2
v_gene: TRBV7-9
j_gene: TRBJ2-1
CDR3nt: TGTGCCAGCAGCCCCCGACTAGGTAGCGGGAGCTCCTACAATGAGCAGTTCTTC
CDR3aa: CASSPRLGSGSSYNEQFF

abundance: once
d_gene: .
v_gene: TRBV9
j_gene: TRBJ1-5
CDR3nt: TGTGCCAGCAGCCCGCACGGGAACAATCAGCCCCAGCATTTT
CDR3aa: CASSPHGNNQPQHF

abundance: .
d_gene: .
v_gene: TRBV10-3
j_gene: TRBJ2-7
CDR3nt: TGTGCCATCAGTGAATCTGGGGGCGAGCAGTACTTC
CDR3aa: CAISESGGEQYF

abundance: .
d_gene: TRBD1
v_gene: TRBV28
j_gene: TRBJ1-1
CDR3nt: TGTGCCAGCAGTCCGACAGGGGGAACCACTGAAGCTTTCTTT
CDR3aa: CASSPTGGTTEAFF